This T cell receptor beta chain is from a study of T cell responses to AZD1222 COVID-19 vaccine. General study findings and limits: Donors in the cohort were predominantly white British and more often female, and clonal diversity was possibly underestimated. Targeting of unmutated variant regions was reportedly seen in nearly half of spike-specific TCRs. All repertoire sampling was performed exclusively after the peak T cell response. Dominant at 160-218 and 743-854, vaccine-associated CD4 TCRs also spanned spike.

The V end lost 1 base, the J end lost 5 bases, and 9 bases lay between the germline ends. CDR1 and CDR2 from the germline V gene are SGHDT and YYEEEE. The CDR3 has 13 residues. Of note for this clone: Antigen: not known.

Clones were sequenced by immunoSEQ multiplex PCR, and TCRdb holds only the in-frame ones, with some missing. Seen here are some 200,000 clones, approximately 91% observed once, and the top ten hold 0.99%. This TCR was sampled from an adult in good health. The gene calls are TRBV5-6 and TRBJ1-1; the D is unclear. The sequencing here drew on peripheral blood, taken on day 0 of AZD1222 vaccination. The CDR3 loop is CASSLRGRTEAFF. DNA of the CDR3: TGTGCCAGCAGCTTGAGAGGGAGGACTGAAGCTTTCTTT.